These 17 T cell receptor beta chains share one sample of origin, sequenced in a study of T-cell memory formation after mild COVID-19. Each CDR3 protein gets one entry after TCRdb re-called the 5' RACE reads with MiXCR. The sample has about 140,000 distinct CDR3 sequences; 13% to 15% are singletons. Sequenced: PBMCs or a T cell subset sorted from them (not recorded which). These receptors originate from an adult woman who had mild COVID-19 (a few samples of this study predate the infection). Cell type and time point are not known.

This rearrangement joins TRBV30 to TRBJ2-1; the D is unclear. The CDR3 contains 13 residues. Trimming took off 5 bases at V and 1 base at J, with 9 bases between the two ends. Germline CDR1 is GTSNPN and CDR2 is SVGIG (reference sequence). CDR3 protein: CAWGYGSYNEQFF. In nucleotides, the CDR3 is TGTGCCTGGGGTTACGGGTCCTACAATGAGCAGTTCTTC.

This clonotype has just a few counts. The genes are TRBV12-3 or TRBV12-4 and TRBJ1-1; possibly TRBD1 for D (6 bases). The CDR3 spans 14 residues. Trimming pared 7 bases from V and 4 bases from J, leaving 16 bases between. In DNA, the CDR3 is TGTGCCAGCATCCGGCACAGGGTGGCCACTGAAGCTTTCTTT. Residues: CASIRHRVATEAFF.

V gene TRBV5-1 combines with J gene TRBJ1-2, with 7 bases identical to TRBD1. This CDR3 is built from 16 residues. Germline V gene data show CDR1 as SGHRS and CDR2 as YFSETQ. V was clipped by 4 bases and J by 2 bases; unmatched bases: 11. This CDR3 reads CASSQPGGGFNYGYTF. For the CDR3, the DNA is TGCGCCAGCAGCCAACCGGGAGGGGGCTTCAACTATGGCTACACCTTC. The full variable domain, with the rest looked up from reference TRBV5-1 and TRBJ1-2, is KAGVTQTPRYLIKTRGQQVTLSCSPISGHRSVSWYQQTPGQGLQFLFEYFSETQRNKGNFPGRFSGRQFSNSRSEMNVSTLELGDSALYLCASSQPGGGFNYGYTFGSGTRLTVV.

As to this clonotype: The final CDR3 position lacks the conserved phenylalanine or tryptophan, pointing to a likely read error. V and J are TRBV12-5 and TRBJ2-3, with TRBD2 matching 11 bases. Germline CDR1 is LGHNT and CDR2 is FRNRAP. V shed 6 bases, J shed 2 bases, and the junction held 10 bases outside the gene matches. The CDR3 spans 17 residues. The chain's CDR3 is CASGPGTSGGYTDTQYY. For the CDR3, the DNA is TGTGCTAGTGGCCCCGGGACTAGCGGAGGATACACAGATACGCAGTATTAT.

DNA for the CDR3: TGCAGTGCTATTTTGCGGCGGGAGCCCTACGGGGGGCAGTTCTTC. Translated: CSAILRREPYGGQFF. The genes are TRBV20-1 and TRBJ2-1; 7 bases are shared with TRBD2. There are 15 residues in the CDR3. CDR1 DFQATT and CDR2 SNEGSKA come from the germline V gene (reference sequence). J was trimmed by 12 bases and V by 4 bases; bases with no gene match: 18.

Note on this clonotype: Given a much more abundant clone one base away, this may be a read error. The chain combines TRBV7-6 with TRBJ1-2; D not resolved. V gave up 4 bases and J gave up 2 bases, with 5 bases separating them. Germline lookup yields CDR1 SGHVS and CDR2 FNYEAQ. The CDR3 length is 12 residues. CDR3 in DNA: TGTGCCAGCAGCTCCGAGAACTATGGCTACACCTTC. Its translation: CASSSENYGYTF.

The table lists this clonotype with a few counts. This sequence joins TRBV4-1 and TRBJ1-1; TRBD1 might be the D (5 bases). The V end was cut by 3 bases, the J end by 4 bases, with 9 bases between. Germline loops: CDR1 MGHRA, CDR2 YSYEKL. There are 13 residues in the CDR3. The CDR3 region has the DNA TGCGCCAGCAGCCACAAGGGGAGCACTGAAGCTTTCTTT. It encodes CASSHKGSTEAFF.

A few counts support this clonotype. This chain connects TRBV4-3 to TRBJ2-7, with 10 nucleotides matching TRBD1. CDR3 length: 16 amino acids. V shed 3 bases and J 4 bases; nucleotides not matched to a gene: 9. CDR1 is LGHNA, CDR2 YSLEER, per germline. CDR3 in DNA: TGCGCCAGCAGCCAGGACCGACAGGGGGCGAGGTACGAGCAGTACTTC. It translates to CASSQDRQGARYEQYF.

This clonotype turned up a few times. This chain connects TRBV7-9 to TRBJ2-7; D not resolved. Germline CDR1 is SEHNR and CDR2 is FQNEAQ (reference sequence). The CDR3 consists of 12 residues. Trimming left V 5 bases short and J 3 bases short, with 8 bases between. The DNA of the CDR3 is TGTGCCAGCAGCGCCGTCATCTACGAGCAGTACTTC. Translating gives CASSAVIYEQYF.

This clonotype was recorded a few times. The chain couples TRBV7-9 to TRBJ2-5; D not resolved. Germline loops: CDR1 SEHNR, CDR2 FQNEAQ (reference sequence). This CDR3 has 13 residues. Trimming removed 1 base from V and 4 bases from J, with 7 bases in between. CDR3 DNA sequence: TGTGCCAGCAGCTTAGATCCGGGAGAGACCCAGTACTTC. Translating it yields CASSLDPGETQYF.

This clonotype was detected only a few times. The chain joins TRBV7-3 to TRBJ1-1; tentative D call: TRBD1 (6 bases). CDR1 SGHTA and CDR2 FQGTGA come from the germline V gene. The CDR3 is 15 residues long. With 1 base removed from V and 3 bases from J, the gap between germline ends came to 12 bases. CDR3 bases: TGTGCCAGCAGCTTAATAGGGGGTTTGGACACTGAAGCTTTCTTT. Its protein product is CASSLIGGLDTEAFF.

The V call is TRBV5-4, the J call TRBJ2-1; D perhaps matches TRBD2 (6 bases). The V end lost 1 base, the J end lost 4 bases, and 18 bases lay between the germline ends. There are 17 residues in the CDR3. CDR1 is SGHNT and CDR2 is YYREEE in the germline V gene (reference sequence). CDR3 coding DNA: TGTGCCAGCAGCTTGTCTGCGGGGCTTTGGGCATACAATGAGCAGTTCTTC. It is translated as CASSLSAGLWAYNEQFF.

The chain couples TRBV3-1 to TRBJ2-7; TRBD2 might be the D (6 bases). V dropped 2 bases and J dropped 5 bases, with 13 bases sitting between them. Germline lookup yields CDR1 LGHDT and CDR2 YNNKEL (reference sequence). The CDR3 is made up of 14 amino acids. The CDR3 nucleotides are TGTGCCAGCAGCCAATATCGGGAGCTCCACGAGCAGTACTTC. It is translated as CASSQYRELHEQYF.

This chain uses TRBV7-9 with TRBJ2-5, with 9 bases identical to TRBD2. This CDR3 spans 18 amino acids. The V segment lost 5 bases and the J segment 9 bases; nucleotides outside the gene matches: 22. Germline V gene sequence: CDR1 SEHNR, CDR2 FQNEAQ (reference sequence). CDR3 protein: CASSTPLMVAGDVKAQYF. CDR3 DNA sequence: TGTGCCAGCAGCACGCCGTTGATGGTAGCGGGAGACGTAAAGGCCCAGTACTTC.

This clonotype came up a few times. The rearrangement uses TRBV9 and TRBJ2-2, with 9 bases aligning to TRBD2. The CDR3 has 15 amino acids. V was pared by 4 bases and J by 3 bases, with 4 bases of the junction left unmatched. Germline assignment: CDR1 SGDLS and CDR2 YYNGEE. CDR3: CASSPASGDTGELFF. The CDR3 DNA follows: TGTGCCAGCAGCCCAGCTAGCGGGGACACCGGGGAGCTGTTTTTT.

The chain uses TRBV14 and TRBJ2-2; the D gene is possibly TRBD2 (6 bases). V lost 3 bases and J 6 bases, leaving 20 bases between the germline ends. The CDR3 totals 17 residues. CDR1 SGHDN and CDR2 FVKESK come from the germline V gene. The chain's CDR3 is CASSHLSLGRLSGELFF. CDR3 DNA: TGTGCCAGCAGCCATCTTTCCTTGGGGAGGCTGTCCGGGGAGCTGTTTTTT.

This clonotype was counted ten times or more. The J gene is TRBJ2-7, the V gene TRBV11-2; maybe TRBD2 (5 bases). Germline loops: CDR1 SGHAT, CDR2 FQNNGV. V dropped 3 bases and J dropped 5 bases, with 11 bases sitting between them. CDR3 length: 13 residues. CDR3 region: CASSFDTRDEQYF. The CDR3 nucleotides read TGTGCCAGCAGCTTTGACACTAGGGACGAGCAGTACTTC.